Below, 26 T cell receptor beta chains from the same sample are listed, as sequenced in a study of blood T cell repertoires in COVID-19. Produced via immunoSEQ multiplex PCR; TCRdb's table is partial and in-frame only. The profile shows about 85,000 clones, approximately 86% of them singletons. The sequenced sample consisted of peripheral blood. Receptor source: a woman of 80 years or more with acute or convalescent COVID-19.

V and J are TRBV6-5 and TRBJ2-1; 9 positions agree with TRBD2. Losses at the gene ends were 5 bases for V and 4 bases for J; bases not matched to a gene: 6. The CDR3 spans 15 residues. Germline values: CDR1 MNHEY, CDR2 SVGAGI. The DNA of the CDR3 is TGTGCCAGCAGTCCCGGGACTAGCAGATACAATGAGCAGTTCTTC. It translates to CASSPGTSRYNEQFF.

This clone has only one observation. The chain recombines TRBV5-6 with TRBJ1-1; D is possibly TRBD1 (6 bases). The length of the CDR3 is 15 residues. Germline CDR1 reads SGHDT; CDR2 reads YYEEEE. The V end was cut by 0 bases, the J end by 4 bases, with 13 bases between. The CDR3 bases are TGTGCCAGCAGCTTGGAGGGGGTCCGGAGCACTGAAGCTTTCTTT. Translating gives CASSLEGVRSTEAFF.

The chain uses TRBV11-1 and TRBJ2-1, with a tentative D call TRBD1 (7 bases). Deletions cut 4 bases from V and 4 bases from J, with 11 bases between. The CDR3 contains 14 residues. CDR1 SGHAT and CDR2 FQDESV come from the germline V gene (reference sequence). The CDR3 DNA follows: TGTGCCAGCAGCTCGCGGGACAGTTACAATGAGCAGTTCTTC. Its protein product is CASSSRDSYNEQFF.

This chain uses TRBV7-2 with TRBJ1-5; maybe TRBD1 (6 bases). Germline V gene lookup returns CDR1 SGHTA and CDR2 FQGNSA. V lost 5 bases to trimming and J lost 1 base, with 12 bases between them. The CDR3 is 15 amino acids. CDR3 loop: CASSAQGGSNQPQHF. CDR3 coding DNA: TGTGCCAGCAGCGCACAGGGTGGCAGCAATCAGCCCCAGCATTTT. Drawing the rest from reference TRBV7-2 and TRBJ1-5, the complete variable domain is GAGVSQSPSNKVTEKGKDVELRCDPISGHTALYWYRQSLGQGLEFLIYFQGNSAPDKSGLPSDRFSAERTGGSVSTLTIQRTQQEDSAVYLCASSAQGGSNQPQHFGDGTRLSIL.

The V gene is TRBV6-4, the J gene TRBJ2-4; 9 nucleotides match TRBD1. This CDR3 spans 15 amino acids. The junction had 9 bases not matched to a gene; V was cut back by 6 bases and J by 6 bases. CDR1 and CDR2 from the germline V gene are MRHNA and SNTAGT. CDR3 DNA: TGTGCCAGCAGCTACAGGGGGCCCTGGTTAAACATTCAGTACTTC. This sequence encodes CASSYRGPWLNIQYF.

This rearrangement joins TRBV2 to TRBJ1-4; 7 bases align to TRBD1. V lost 5 bases to trimming and J lost 3 bases; unmatched junction nucleotides: 9. This CDR3 contains 16 residues. Per the germline V gene, CDR1 is SNHLY and CDR2 is FYNNEI. CDR3 sequence (DNA): TGTGCCAGCAGTCTACAGGGGCCGCTGGCTAATGAAAAACTGTTTTTT. Translation gives CASSLQGPLANEKLFF.

The rearrangement links TRBV27 to TRBJ1-2, with a weak D call TRBD1 (6 bases). CDR3 length: 14 residues. The germline CDR1 and CDR2 sequences are MNHEY and SMNVEV (reference sequence). Between the trimmed V and J ends, which lost 3 bases and 6 bases, there was a span of 14 bases. In DNA, the CDR3 is TGTGCCAGCAGTTTGTGGGGGCAGGCGAATGGCTACACCTTC. Translated: CASSLWGQANGYTF.

This rearrangement joins TRBV11-3 to TRBJ2-3; 11 bases are a match to TRBD1. Germline V CDR1 and CDR2: SGHNT, YENEEA. The CDR3 totals 17 residues. Trimming cost V 0 bases and J 4 bases; bases outside gene matches: 6. CDR3 nucleotide sequence: TGTGCCAGCAGCTTAGATCCCCCGGGACAGGGGGCAGATACGCAGTATTTT. Encoded protein: CASSLDPPGQGADTQYF.

The chain employs TRBV5-1 and TRBJ2-5; 8 bases fit TRBD1. CDR1 is SGHRS, CDR2 YFSETQ, per germline. V trimming: 4 bases; J trimming: 4 bases; junction bases outside the gene matches: 12. The CDR3 totals 16 residues. In DNA form, the CDR3 reads TGCGCCAGCAGCCCGCGGACAGGGCAACGGGGAGAGACCCAGTACTTC. Translated: CASSPRTGQRGETQYF. The full variable domain, with the rest looked up from reference TRBV5-1 and TRBJ2-5, is KAGVTQTPRYLIKTRGQQVTLSCSPISGHRSVSWYQQTPGQGLQFLFEYFSETQRNKGNFPGRFSGRQFSNSRSEMNVSTLELGDSALYLCASSPRTGQRGETQYFGPGTRLLVL.

V gene TRBV5-4 combines with J gene TRBJ2-3; 12 nucleotides align to TRBD2. Germline V gene data show CDR1 as SGHNT and CDR2 as YYREEE (reference sequence). The CDR3 runs to 16 residues. Losses at the gene ends were 4 bases for V and 2 bases for J; bases not matched to a gene: 5. The CDR3 region is CASSAGLAGLTDTQYF. CDR3 nucleotide sequence: TGTGCCAGCAGCGCCGGACTAGCGGGGCTCACAGATACGCAGTATTTT.

The genes are TRBV3-1 (or the pseudogene TRBV3-2) and TRBJ1-4; 9 bases are a match to TRBD1. In germline, CDR1 is LGHDT, CDR2 YNNKEL (reference sequence). After removal of 5 bases from V and 6 bases from J, the junction contained 4 bases not matched to a gene. The CDR3 runs 14 residues. The chain's CDR3 is CASSYRTGDEKLFF. The CDR3 DNA sequence: TGTGCCAGCAGCTACCGGACAGGGGATGAAAAACTGTTTTTT.

This chain connects TRBV11-2 to TRBJ2-5; D is unresolved. V was shortened by 3 bases and J by 5 bases, with 16 bases between the two germline ends. Per germline, CDR1 SGHAT and CDR2 FQNNGV. The CDR3 covers 15 residues. Here the CDR3 DNA reads TGTGCCAGCAGCTTGGCCCGGCGGTGGTTTGAGACCCAGTACTTC. Translation gives CASSLARRWFETQYF.

This chain connects TRBV5-1 to TRBJ1-1; D is uncertain. Trimming pared 0 bases from V and 5 bases from J, leaving 11 bases between. The CDR3 has 14 amino acids. Germline V CDR1 and CDR2: SGHRS, YFSETQ. CDR3 region: CASSLDPVETEAFF. CDR3 coding DNA: TGCGCCAGCAGCTTGGATCCGGTGGAGACTGAAGCTTTCTTT.

The chain recombines TRBV27 with TRBJ1-2; the match to TRBD1 covers 7 bases. Germline CDR1 reads MNHEY; CDR2 reads SMNVEV (reference sequence). Trimming took 5 bases from V and 6 from J; bases not matched to a gene: 6. The CDR3 spans 13 residues. The CDR3 DNA is TGTGCCAGCAGTCCCCGACAGGGCGATGGCTACACCTTC. Its translation: CASSPRQGDGYTF.

V and J are TRBV6-2 or TRBV6-3 and TRBJ1-1, with D possibly being TRBD1 (5 bases). CDR3 length: 12 amino acids. Trimming stripped 2 bases from V and 11 bases from J, with 12 bases between. CDR1 is MNHEY, CDR2 SVGEGT, per germline. CDR3 DNA sequence: TGTGCCAGCAGTTACAAAGGGGTAAGGGCTTTCTTT. The encoded protein is CASSYKGVRAFF.

This clone is a singleton in its sample. The chain joins TRBV7-2 to TRBJ2-1; the match to TRBD2 covers 8 bases. Germline assignment: CDR1 SGHTA and CDR2 FQGNSA. V gave up 2 bases and J gave up 6 bases; unmatched junction bases: 3. The CDR3 has 14 residues. The CDR3 reads CASSLLAGGNEQFF. The CDR3 coding sequence is TGTGCCAGCAGCTTACTAGCGGGCGGCAATGAGCAGTTCTTC.

J is TRBJ1-1 and V is TRBV27; the D gene is possibly TRBD1 (6 bases). V was shortened by 5 bases and J by 3 bases, with 10 bases between the two germline ends. The CDR3 extends over 13 amino acids. In germline, CDR1 is MNHEY, CDR2 SMNVEV (reference sequence). As DNA, the CDR3 is TGTGCCAGCAGTCTGAGGACAGACACTGAAGCTTTCTTT. The encoded protein is CASSLRTDTEAFF.

The sample holds a few counts of this clone. The chain is built from TRBV7-8 and TRBJ1-1, with a tentative D call TRBD1 (5 bases). The CDR3 runs to 13 residues. With 4 bases removed from V and 3 bases from J, the gap between germline ends came to 9 bases. CDR1 and CDR2 from the germline V gene are SGHVS and FQNEAQ. Written as DNA, the CDR3 is TGTGCCAGCAGCTCGGACATAGACACTGAAGCTTTCTTT. Protein sequence: CASSSDIDTEAFF.

V usage is TRBV5-1 and J usage is TRBJ1-2; a possible D gene is TRBD1 (5 bases). Between the trimmed V and J ends, which lost 0 bases and 4 bases, there was a span of 7 bases. Germline CDR1 reads SGHRS; CDR2 reads YFSETQ. CDR3 length equals 13 residues. This CDR3 is CASSLGRAYGYTF. CDR3 sequence (DNA): TGCGCCAGCAGCTTGGGCAGGGCCTATGGCTACACCTTC. Using reference TRBV5-1 and TRBJ1-2 for the parts outside the CDR3, the full variable domain is KAGVTQTPRYLIKTRGQQVTLSCSPISGHRSVSWYQQTPGQGLQFLFEYFSETQRNKGNFPGRFSGRQFSNSRSEMNVSTLELGDSALYLCASSLGRAYGYTFGSGTRLTVV.

The rearrangement links TRBV4-3 to TRBJ1-6; 9 bases align to TRBD1. The germline CDR1 and CDR2 sequences are LGHNA and YSLEER. This CDR3 has 14 amino acids. The junction had 1 base not matched to a gene; V was cut back by 0 bases and J by 10 bases. The CDR3 is CASSQETGGSPLHF. In DNA form, the CDR3 reads TGCGCCAGCAGCCAAGAAACAGGGGGCTCACCCCTCCACTTT.

This chain joins TRBV2 and TRBJ2-5, with TRBD2 identical over 8 bases. V shed 5 bases and J 1 base; nucleotides not matched to a gene: 6. Germline V gives CDR1 SNHLY, CDR2 FYNNEI. The length of the CDR3 is 15 residues. The CDR3: CASSSGGGPQETQYF. The CDR3 nucleotides read TGTGCCAGCAGTAGCGGGGGAGGCCCCCAAGAGACCCAGTACTTC.

This sequence joins TRBV29-1 and TRBJ2-4; 10 bases match TRBD1. Germline V lookup: CDR1 SQVTM, CDR2 ANQGSEA. Losses at the gene ends were 6 bases for V and 2 bases for J; bases not matched to a gene: 7. This CDR3 has 15 amino acids. Here the CDR3 DNA reads TGCAGCGTCGGGGGACAGGGGTCCACCAAAAACATTCAGTACTTC. It codes for CSVGGQGSTKNIQYF.

The chain employs TRBV4-1 and TRBJ2-1, with D tentatively TRBD2 (5 bases). In germline, CDR1 is MGHRA, CDR2 YSYEKL. V was pared by 1 base and J by 9 bases, with 10 bases between. This CDR3 comprises 13 residues. The CDR3 DNA reads TGCGCCAGCAGCCAAGCTTCTCGGGGTGAGCAGTTCTTC. Protein: CASSQASRGEQFF.

A few counts support this clone. V gene TRBV6-5 combines with J gene TRBJ1-1; a weak D match, TRBD1 (6 bases). This CDR3 spans 14 amino acids. V lost 0 bases to trimming and J lost 7 bases, with 12 bases between them. Germline assignment: CDR1 MNHEY and CDR2 SVGAGI. The CDR3 DNA reads as TGTGCCAGCAGTTACTCGGACAGAAATCGTGAAGCTTTCTTT. Its protein is CASSYSDRNREAFF.

The V and J genes are TRBV7-6 and TRBJ1-6; maybe TRBD1 (6 bases). The CDR3 spans 14 residues. CDR1 SGHVS and CDR2 FNYEAQ come from the germline V gene. Deletions cut 5 bases from V and 11 bases from J, with 16 bases between. The CDR3 nucleotides read TGTGCCAGCAGCCAGAAGGGGGGGAGGGCACCCCTCCACTTT. Encoded protein: CASSQKGGRAPLHF.

The chain couples TRBV7-3 to TRBJ1-6, with TRBD1 as a possible D gene (5 bases). CDR1 and CDR2 (germline): SGHTA, FQGTGA. The CDR3 consists of 15 residues. The V and J ends lost 5 bases and 7 bases respectively, with 15 bases between them. CDR3 in amino acids: CASSPHGGGNSPLHF. DNA for the CDR3: TGTGCCAGCAGCCCCCATGGGGGAGGGAATTCACCCCTCCACTTT.